This TCR beta chain comes out of a study of blood T cells in healthy people across ages (dated by TCRdb to about 2015). In the study overall: In model experiments, roughly one uniquely barcoded TCR beta cDNA molecule per two T cells was captured by template switching. Four age groups were formed from the donors: young (average 16 years), middle-aged (around 39), aged (under 70) and long-lived (about 80). To avoid experimental bias, donors of different ages were randomly spread across the sequencing lanes. Using deep sequencing normalized with unique cDNA molecular identifiers, the study measured how TCR beta repertoire diversity changes with age. The study analyzed two additional independent replicas of 1 million unique cDNA reads from the same blood draw for two donors, one aged 18 to 30 and one aged 80 or older. Summary of the overall study and its limitations: Observed TCR beta diversity per million T cells fell roughly linearly with age, and a significant reduction was already apparent by age around 36. Conclusive comparison of naive and antigen-experienced compartments was prevented by the profiling of bulk unsorted PBMCs. The long-lived group showed more naive CD4+ T cells, fewer expanded clones and increased TCR diversity than the aged group, suggesting age selection. Because the CMV infection status of the donors was unknown, age-related changes in expanded clonotypes may potentially have been confounded. Estimates of total diversity from one million sequenced T cells were regarded as lower bounds and underestimates. A strong correlation was found between observed TCR beta diversity and the percentage of naive T cells measured by flow cytometry.

The library came from 5' RACE. A second PCR of roughly 6 to 12 cycles was performed with a sample-barcoded 5' primer and a J-beta primer mix. A unique molecular identifier was introduced onto each TCR beta cDNA molecule by a template-switch 5' adaptor carrying 12 random nucleotides. At least 3 million CDR3-containing paired-end reads were obtained from each sample. First-strand cDNA synthesis was performed from all RNA using the Mint cDNA synthesis kit, with priming by a TRBC-specific oligonucleotide. After uracil-DNA glycosylase treatment, a first 18-cycle PCR used universal primers M1SS and BC2_uni_R on all cDNA. In the original analysis: For normalization, 1 million high-quality reads were randomly selected from each sample, with every read carrying a distinct molecular identifier. Instead of being binned into consensus sequences, reads that shared molecular identifiers were thrown out. CDR3 identification, clonotype clustering and error correction used MiTCR with a Q25 quality threshold and the strictest error-elimination algorithm. A nonparametric unseen species model using Euler transformation provided a lower-bound estimate of total TCR beta diversity. Using fastp trimming at Q25 and MiXCR clonotype assembly, TCRdb reanalyzed the public sequencing data and kept in-frame beta chains. Each CDR3 protein appears once, grouped with its most common genes and DNA. These V and J calls rely on TCRdb rather than the paper's analysis. For this sample there are around 2 million distinct CDR3 sequences; about 39% appear just once. Roughly 23% of the sample lies in the top ten.

The donors were roughly 38 Caucasian individuals from Russia, aged roughly 6 to 100 years, who were systemically healthy. Around 10 milliliters of peripheral blood were collected from each donor into EDTA-treated Vacutainer tubes. Ficoll-Paque density-gradient centrifugation was used to isolate PBMCs, with at least 7 million per sample. Trizol reagent was used to extract total RNA from the PBMCs, yielding at least 5.5 micrograms per sample. For every donor, an aliquot of PBMCs went through flow cytometry to measure the percentages of naive CD45RAhigh/CD27high T cells. This clonotype was detected only a few times. The specificity of this receptor is unknown. No qualities accompany the bases; no much larger clone lies one base away. CDR1 and CDR2, per the germline V gene, are SGHTA and FQGNSA. The junction carries 11 bases between V and J, which are trimmed by 5 bases and 8 bases respectively. The CDR3 spans 12 residues, from the cysteine through the phenylalanine. The CDR3 DNA has 36 bases and is translated from base 1.

The source material was blood. The receptor was derived from a human donor in good health. The sequence joins TRBV7-2 to TRBJ2-3; no D gene is confidently identified. The CDR3 protein: CASSPALGTQYF. The DNA reads as follows: TGTGCCAGCAGCCCAGCGCTGGGTACGCAGTATTTT.